The clone carrying this T cell receptor (beta chain) has a single count. The antigen is undetermined. Germline V gene lookup returns CDR1 MNHEY and CDR2 SVGAGI. The CDR3 runs 12 residues. The V end lost 5 bases, the J end lost 11 bases, and 12 bases lay between the germline ends. Clones were read by immunoSEQ multiplex PCR, and TCRdb kept only the in-frame ones, dropping some. The sample includes tens of thousands of clones, around nine tenths of them seen just once. The sample originates from a study of early stage breast cancer tumors. General study points: Commonly generated sequences made up most enriched TCRB sequences shared between patients. Tumors had 2 to 3-fold higher T cell density and higher clonality than adjacent normal breast tissue.

Sequencing was done on a sample of blood. This clonotype was sampled from a person aged 70 to 85 with breast cancer. The chain has TRBV6-5 and TRBJ1-4; the D gene is possibly TRBD1 (5 bases). DNA of the CDR3: TGTGCCAGCAGTCCCCGGGGGGGGAAACTGTTTTTT. It translates to CASSPRGGKLFF.